Listed here are 21 T cell receptor beta chains from one sample, sequenced in a study of blood T cell repertoires in COVID-19. The assay was immunoSEQ multiplex PCR, and TCRdb's table has in-frame clones only and misses some. There are a few hundred thousand clones in the sample; roughly 87% occur only once, and about 1.9% lies in the top ten. What was sequenced was peripheral blood. These receptors originate from a man aged 40-55 years with active or convalescent COVID-19.

This clone has more than one count but fewer than ten. The V gene is TRBV14, the J gene TRBJ1-1; TRBD1 agrees at 7 bases. The J segment lost 5 bases and the V segment lost 4 bases, leaving 4 bases of the junction unmatched. The CDR3 loop spans 13 amino acids. From germline, CDR1 is SGHDN and CDR2 FVKESK. Here the CDR3 reads CASSLNRGTEAFF. Here the CDR3 DNA reads TGTGCCAGCAGCCTAAACAGGGGTACTGAAGCTTTCTTT.

The chain recombines TRBV28 with TRBJ2-7; tentatively, D is TRBD1 (6 bases). Deletions cut 6 bases from V and 3 bases from J, with 15 bases between. The CDR3 is 14 amino acids. Germline V gene sequence: CDR1 MDHEN, CDR2 SYDVKM. The CDR3 reads CASSLQGRIYEQYF. CDR3 bases: TGTGCCAGCAGCCTACAGGGACGGATCTACGAGCAGTACTTC.

This clone was recorded once. This CDR3 is CASSSPRTNEKLFF. Here the CDR3 DNA reads TGTGCCAGCAGCTCCCCGCGAACTAATGAAAAACTGTTTTTT. The rearrangement joins TRBV7-2 to TRBJ1-4; D is ambiguous. CDR1 SGHTA and CDR2 FQGNSA come from the germline V gene. The CDR3 totals 14 residues. V lost 4 bases and J lost 1, with 7 bases in between. Complete variable domain (other parts from reference TRBV7-2 and TRBJ1-4): GAGVSQSPSNKVTEKGKDVELRCDPISGHTALYWYRQSLGQGLEFLIYFQGNSAPDKSGLPSDRFSAERTGGSVSTLTIQRTQQEDSAVYLCASSSPRTNEKLFFGSGTQLSVL.

The V and J genes are TRBV29-1 and TRBJ2-1; 8 positions match TRBD1. CDR1 is SQVTM, CDR2 ANQGSEA, per germline. V was clipped by 7 bases and J by 7 bases; unmatched bases: 18. CDR3 size: 16 residues. The CDR3 coding sequence is TGCAGCGCTAGGCAGGTGGGCAGGGGGCATAGGAATGAGCAGTTCTTC. Residues: CSARQVGRGHRNEQFF.

This clone was picked up a small number of times. The chain links TRBV19 to TRBJ2-1, with D possibly TRBD2 on 5 matching bases. V was clipped by 3 bases and J by 8 bases, with 14 bases between them. CDR1 LNHDA and CDR2 SQIVND come from the germline V gene (reference sequence). The CDR3 runs 14 residues. CDR3 amino acids: CASSIGLRIDEQFF. In DNA, the CDR3 is TGTGCCAGTAGTATTGGACTCCGAATCGATGAGCAGTTCTTC. The full variable domain, in which reference TRBV19 and TRBJ2-1 provide the parts outside the CDR3, is DGGITQSPKYLFRKEGQNVTLSCEQNLNHDAMYWYRQDPGQGLRLIYYSQIVNDFQKGDIAEGYSVSREKKESFPLTVTSAQKNPTAFYLCASSIGLRIDEQFFGPGTRLTVL.

The rearrangement uses TRBV9 and TRBJ1-2; no reliable D call. The germline V gene encodes CDR1 SGDLS and CDR2 YYNGEE. The CDR3 is 13 residues long. The germline V and J ends were trimmed by 3 bases and 3 bases, with 9 bases remaining between them. This chain's CDR3 is CASSASGYYGYTF. The CDR3 DNA follows: TGTGCCAGCAGCGCTTCAGGTTACTATGGCTACACCTTC. The full variable domain, rest sourced from reference TRBV9 and TRBJ1-2, is DSGVTQTPKHLITATGQRVTLRCSPRSGDLSVYWYQQSLDQGLQFLIQYYNGEERAKGNILERFSAQQFPDLHSELNLSSLELGDSALYFCASSASGYYGYTFGSGTRLTVV.

This clone was observed a single time. The chain combines TRBV3-1 (or the pseudogene TRBV3-2) with TRBJ1-1; D unresolved. Trimming removed 0 bases at V and 4 bases at J, with 12 bases between. Germline values: CDR1 LGHDT, CDR2 YNNKEL (reference sequence). The CDR3 is made up of 15 amino acids. The DNA of the CDR3 is TGTGCCAGCAGCCAAGATAGATTACCGGGCACTGAAGCTTTCTTT. It translates to CASSQDRLPGTEAFF.

This chain links TRBV5-1 with TRBJ1-1; possibly TRBD1 for D (5 bases). V was trimmed by 4 bases and J by 1 base, leaving 23 bases between them. CDR1 SGHRS and CDR2 YFSETQ come from the germline V gene. The CDR3 runs to 18 residues. The CDR3: CASSPARGGSLANTEAFF. CDR3 DNA sequence: TGCGCCAGCAGCCCTGCGAGGGGAGGGTCACTGGCGAACACTGAAGCTTTCTTT.

The rearrangement links TRBV5-1 to TRBJ2-3; 7 nucleotides line up with TRBD2. V trimming: 2 bases; J trimming: 4 bases; junction bases outside the gene matches: 7. This CDR3 region has 15 residues. Germline lookup yields CDR1 SGHRS and CDR2 YFSETQ. Here the CDR3 DNA reads TGCGCCAGCAGCTTCCGACTAGCAGAGGCAGATACGCAGTATTTT. This codes for CASSFRLAEADTQYF.

The chain has TRBV15 and TRBJ1-5; D not certain. The CDR3 contains 15 residues. The germline V and J ends were trimmed by 0 bases and 2 bases, with 8 bases remaining between them. CDR1 and CDR2 from the germline V gene are LNHNV and YYDKDF (reference sequence). The DNA of the CDR3 is TGTGCCACCAGCAGAGAAGCGGACCGCAATCAGCCCCAGCATTTT. It specifies CATSREADRNQPQHF.

This chain joins TRBV24-1 and TRBJ1-1; 7 bases line up with TRBD1. J was trimmed by 1 base and V by 2 bases; bases with no gene match: 3. This CDR3 is built from 15 residues. CDR1 and CDR2 from the germline V gene are KGHDR and SFDVKD. The CDR3 spells CATSDSHRGNTEAFF. The DNA for the CDR3 is TGTGCCACCAGTGATTCCCACAGGGGGAACACTGAAGCTTTCTTT.

This chain links TRBV19 with TRBJ1-3; D remains unclear. V lost 5 bases and J 0 bases, leaving 8 bases between the germline ends. Germline values: CDR1 LNHDA, CDR2 SQIVND (reference sequence). This CDR3 has 14 amino acids. CDR3 sequence: CASSYLRSGNTIYF. In nucleotides, the CDR3 is TGTGCCAGTAGTTATCTCCGCTCTGGAAACACCATATATTTT.

The J gene is TRBJ2-5, the V gene TRBV10-2, with D unresolved. Per the germline V gene, CDR1 is WSHSY and CDR2 is SAAADI. CDR3 length: 12 residues. Trimming took off 11 bases at V and 2 bases at J, with 12 bases between the two ends. The CDR3 sequence is CASGPRQETQYF. The DNA for the CDR3 is TGCGCCTCCGGTCCCCGACAAGAGACCCAGTACTTC.

This clone was seen only a few times. This same CDR3 is encoded by further DNA sequences in the sample. The chain carries TRBV6-6 and TRBJ2-2, with 14 bases fitting TRBD2. V lost 5 bases, J lost 2 bases, and 7 bases stayed unmatched. The CDR3 is 18 residues long. Per germline, CDR1 MNHNY and CDR2 SVGAGI (reference sequence). The CDR3 spells CASSPGLAGGPNTGELFF. The CDR3 nucleotides are TGTGCCAGCAGTCCAGGACTAGCGGGGGGCCCCAACACCGGGGAGCTGTTTTTT.

The chain uses TRBV18 and TRBJ2-7; 9 nucleotides match TRBD1. Germline V CDR1 and CDR2: KGHSH, LQKENI. The CDR3 is made up of 14 amino acids. Trimming took 6 bases from V and 3 from J; bases not matched to a gene: 6. CDR3 loop: CASSYTGGLYEQYF. The CDR3 DNA follows: TGTGCCAGCTCTTACACAGGGGGCCTCTACGAGCAGTACTTC.

The chain joins TRBV2 to TRBJ1-3, with D maybe TRBD1 (6 bases). Between the trimmed V and J ends, which lost 5 bases and 2 bases, there was a span of 7 bases. Germline CDR1 reads SNHLY; CDR2 reads FYNNEI. CDR3 length equals 13 residues. The CDR3 spells CASSRQAGNTIYF. The CDR3 DNA reads TGTGCCAGCAGTCGACAGGCTGGAAACACCATATATTTT.

The chain has TRBV28 and TRBJ1-2; TRBD1 aligns across 8 bases. Germline V gene lookup returns CDR1 MDHEN and CDR2 SYDVKM. The CDR3 is 15 residues long. V shed 6 bases and J 0 bases; nucleotides not matched to a gene: 6. CDR3 nucleotide sequence: TGTGCCAGCAGCGCCTCAGGGGGCGCTAACTATGGCTACACCTTC. Its translation: CASSASGGANYGYTF.

This sequence joins TRBV5-1 and TRBJ1-4; D is possibly TRBD1 (5 bases). The V gene lost 1 base and the J gene lost 0 bases, with 13 bases spanning the gap. The CDR3 length is 17 residues. Germline V lookup: CDR1 SGHRS, CDR2 YFSETQ. Here the CDR3 DNA reads TGCGCCAGCAGCTTGCGCTTGTCAGGGACAACTAATGAAAAACTGTTTTTT. Residues: CASSLRLSGTTNEKLFF.

This clone was seen just once. V usage is TRBV5-1 and J usage is TRBJ2-5, with 8 bases fitting TRBD2. The CDR3 has 13 residues. Trimming removed 4 bases from V and 5 bases from J; junction bases left unmatched: 4. The germline CDR1 and CDR2 sequences are SGHRS and YFSETQ. CDR3: CASSPAGEETQYF. CDR3 DNA sequence: TGCGCCAGCAGCCCAGCGGGGGAGGAGACCCAGTACTTC.

This clone was seen more than once but under ten times. The J gene is TRBJ1-2, the V gene TRBV7-9, with D perhaps matching TRBD1 (5 bases). This CDR3 spans 14 amino acids. The germline gives CDR1 SEHNR, CDR2 FQNEAQ (reference sequence). Trimming pared 5 bases from V and 2 bases from J, leaving 12 bases between. The CDR3, as DNA: TGTGCCAGCAGCCCCGGGGGGGGGAACTATGGCTACACCTTC. Protein sequence: CASSPGGGNYGYTF.

The chain couples TRBV5-1 to TRBJ2-2, with TRBD1 identical over 9 bases. From germline, CDR1 is SGHRS and CDR2 YFSETQ. The CDR3 extends over 15 amino acids. Trimming at V came to 1 base and at J to 5 bases, leaving 3 bases not matched to a gene. Written as DNA, the CDR3 is TGCGCCAGCAGCTTGATCGACAGGGGGACCGGGGAGCTGTTTTTT. This codes for CASSLIDRGTGELFF.